In this sample, the clone carrying this TCR beta chain turned up a few times. Deletions cut 6 bases from V and 6 bases from J, with 16 bases between. This CDR3 contains 14 residues. Germline V gene data show CDR1 as LGHDT and CDR2 as YNNKEL (reference sequence). Clones were sequenced by immunoSEQ multiplex PCR, and TCRdb holds only the in-frame ones, with some missing. The sample carries around 450,000 clones, about nine tenths recorded once. The data originate from a study of blood T cell repertoires in COVID-19. Allocation to cohorts depended on clinical history reported by the participants. The study counted Cohort 3 donors as recovered given two negative PCRs, clearance, or symptom resolution.

This receptor was taken from a woman younger than 35 who had recovered from COVID-19. V is TRBV3-1 (or the pseudogene TRBV3-2) and J is TRBJ2-3, with a tentative D call TRBD2 (5 bases). Sequencing input: PBMCs or T cells enriched from blood (not recorded which). The CDR3 loop reads CASRETTSDDTQYF. The DNA of the CDR3 is TGTGCCAGCAGGGAGACTACGTCCGACGATACGCAGTATTTT.